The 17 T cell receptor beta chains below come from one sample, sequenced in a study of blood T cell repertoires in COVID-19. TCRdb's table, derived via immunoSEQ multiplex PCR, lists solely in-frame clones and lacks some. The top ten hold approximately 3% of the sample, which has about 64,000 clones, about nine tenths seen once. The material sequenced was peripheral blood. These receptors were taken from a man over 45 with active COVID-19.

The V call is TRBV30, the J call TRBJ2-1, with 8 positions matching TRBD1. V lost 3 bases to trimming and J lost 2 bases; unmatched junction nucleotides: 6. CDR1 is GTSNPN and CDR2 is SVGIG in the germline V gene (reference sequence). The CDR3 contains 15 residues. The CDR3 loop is CAWRPWTGTYNEQFF. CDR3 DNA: TGTGCCTGGAGGCCATGGACAGGGACCTACAATGAGCAGTTCTTC.

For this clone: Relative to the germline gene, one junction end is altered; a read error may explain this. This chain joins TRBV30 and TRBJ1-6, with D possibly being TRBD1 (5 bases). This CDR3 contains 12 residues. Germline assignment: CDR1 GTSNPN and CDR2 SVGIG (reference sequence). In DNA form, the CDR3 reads TGTGCCTGGAGTGTACGCCCAGACAGTCTGCTCTTT. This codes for CAWSVRPDSLLF.

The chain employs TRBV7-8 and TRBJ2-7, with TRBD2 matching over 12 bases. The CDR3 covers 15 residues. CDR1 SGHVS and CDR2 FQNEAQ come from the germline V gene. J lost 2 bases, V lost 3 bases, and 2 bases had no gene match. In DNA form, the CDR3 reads TGTGCCAGCAGCTTGCTAGCGGGAGGGCCCTACGAGCAGTACTTC. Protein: CASSLLAGGPYEQYF. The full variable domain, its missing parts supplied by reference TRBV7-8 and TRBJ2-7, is GAGVSQSPRYKVAKRGQDVALRCDPISGHVSLFWYQQALGQGPEFLTYFQNEAQLDKSGLPSDRFFAERPEGSVSTLKIQRTQQEDSAVYLCASSLLAGGPYEQYFGPGTRLTVT.

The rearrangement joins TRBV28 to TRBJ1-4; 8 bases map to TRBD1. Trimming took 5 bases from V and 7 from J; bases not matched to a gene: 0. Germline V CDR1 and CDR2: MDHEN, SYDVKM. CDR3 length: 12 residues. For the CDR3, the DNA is TGTGCCAGCAGTGACAGGGGTGAAAAACTGTTTTTT. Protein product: CASSDRGEKLFF.

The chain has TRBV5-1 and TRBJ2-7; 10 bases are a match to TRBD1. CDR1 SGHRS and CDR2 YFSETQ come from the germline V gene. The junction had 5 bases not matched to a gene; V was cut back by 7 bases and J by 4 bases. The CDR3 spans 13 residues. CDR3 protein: CASRWDRGYEQYF. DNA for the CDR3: TGCGCCAGCCGCTGGGACAGGGGATACGAGCAGTACTTC.

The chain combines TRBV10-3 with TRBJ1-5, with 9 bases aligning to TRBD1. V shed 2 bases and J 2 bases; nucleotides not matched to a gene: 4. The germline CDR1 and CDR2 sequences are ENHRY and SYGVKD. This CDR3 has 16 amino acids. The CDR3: CAISEKGQGGNQPQHF. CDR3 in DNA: TGTGCCATCAGTGAGAAGGGACAGGGTGGCAATCAGCCCCAGCATTTT.

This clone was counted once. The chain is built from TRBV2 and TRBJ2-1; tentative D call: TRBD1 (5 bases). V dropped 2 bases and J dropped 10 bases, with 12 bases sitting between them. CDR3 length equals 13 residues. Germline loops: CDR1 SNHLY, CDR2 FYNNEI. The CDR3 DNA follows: TGTGCCAGCAGTGAATATCTCACAGGCGAGCAGTTCTTC. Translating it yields CASSEYLTGEQFF. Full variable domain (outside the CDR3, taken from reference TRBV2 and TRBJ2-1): EPEVTQTPSHQVTQMGQEVILRCVPISNHLYFYWYRQILGQKVEFLVSFYNNEISEKSEIFDDQFSVERPDGSNFTLKIRSTKLEDSAMYFCASSEYLTGEQFFGPGTRLTVL.

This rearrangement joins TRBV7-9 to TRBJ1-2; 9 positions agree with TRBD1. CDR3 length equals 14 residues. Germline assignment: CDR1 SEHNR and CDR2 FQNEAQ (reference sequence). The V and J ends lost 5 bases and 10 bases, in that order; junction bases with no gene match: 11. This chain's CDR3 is CASSSGGTGTDYTF. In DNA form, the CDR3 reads TGTGCCAGCAGCAGCGGCGGGACAGGGACTGACTACACCTTC.

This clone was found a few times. In nucleotides, the CDR3 is TGTGCCAGCAGCTTCGGGACTACTGGAGAGACCCAGTACTTC. This translates into CASSFGTTGETQYF. The chain links TRBV11-2 to TRBJ2-5; 7 nucleotides match TRBD2. The V gene end was trimmed by 3 bases and the J gene end by 4 bases; junction bases not matched to a gene: 5. Germline V gene data show CDR1 as SGHAT and CDR2 as FQNNGV. CDR3 length: 14 amino acids.

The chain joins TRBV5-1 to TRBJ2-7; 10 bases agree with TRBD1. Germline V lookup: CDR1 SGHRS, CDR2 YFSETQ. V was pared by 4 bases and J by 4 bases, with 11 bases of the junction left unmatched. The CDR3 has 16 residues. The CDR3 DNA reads TGCGCCAGCAGCGGGATTCTCCGGGACAGGGGATACGAGCAGTACTTC. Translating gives CASSGILRDRGYEQYF.

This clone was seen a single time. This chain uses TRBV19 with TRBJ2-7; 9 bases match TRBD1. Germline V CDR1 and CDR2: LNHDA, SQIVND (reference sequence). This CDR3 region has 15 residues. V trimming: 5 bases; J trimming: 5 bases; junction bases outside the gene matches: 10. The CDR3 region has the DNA TGTGCCAGTAGTCCCCCGAGACAGGGGGTAGACGAGCAGTACTTC. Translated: CASSPPRQGVDEQYF.

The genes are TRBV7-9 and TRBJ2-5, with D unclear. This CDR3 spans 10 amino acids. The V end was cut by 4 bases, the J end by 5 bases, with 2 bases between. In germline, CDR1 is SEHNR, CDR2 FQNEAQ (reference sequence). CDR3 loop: CASSSETQYF. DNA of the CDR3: TGTGCCAGCAGCTCGGAGACCCAGTACTTC.

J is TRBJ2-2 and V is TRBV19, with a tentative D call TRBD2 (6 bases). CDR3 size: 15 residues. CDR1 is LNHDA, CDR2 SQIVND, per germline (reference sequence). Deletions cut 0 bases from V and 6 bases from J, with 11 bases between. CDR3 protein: CASSIEGGGAGELFF. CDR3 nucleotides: TGTGCCAGTAGTATAGAGGGGGGAGGCGCCGGGGAGCTGTTTTTT.

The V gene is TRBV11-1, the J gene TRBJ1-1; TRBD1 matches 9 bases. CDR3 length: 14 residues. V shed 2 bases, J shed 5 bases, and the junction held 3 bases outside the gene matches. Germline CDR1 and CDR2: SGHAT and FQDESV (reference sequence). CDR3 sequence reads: CASSLRQGGTEAFF. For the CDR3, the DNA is TGTGCCAGCAGCTTACGACAGGGGGGGACTGAAGCTTTCTTT. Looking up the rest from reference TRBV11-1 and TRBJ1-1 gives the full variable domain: EAEVAQSPRYKITEKSQAVAFWCDPISGHATLYWYRQILGQGPELLVQFQDESVVDDSQLPKDRFSAERLKGVDSTLKIQPAELGDSAMYLCASSLRQGGTEAFFGQGTRLTVV.

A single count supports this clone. The CDR3 DNA follows: TGTGCCAGCAGCAGGAGCTCCTACAATGAGCAGTTCTTC. Protein: CASSRSSYNEQFF. The gene calls are TRBV3-1 (or the pseudogene TRBV3-2) and TRBJ2-1; no definite D call. The V gene's germline CDR1 is LGHDT and CDR2 YNNKEL (reference sequence). Trimming took 5 bases from V and 0 from J, leaving 5 bases between them. This CDR3 region has 13 residues.

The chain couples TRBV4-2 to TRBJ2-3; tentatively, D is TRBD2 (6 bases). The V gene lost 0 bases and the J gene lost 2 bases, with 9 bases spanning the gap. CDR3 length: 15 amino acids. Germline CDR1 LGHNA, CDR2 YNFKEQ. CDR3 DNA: TGTGCCAGCAGCCAAGACGCGGGGTTCACAGATACGCAGTATTTT. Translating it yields CASSQDAGFTDTQYF.

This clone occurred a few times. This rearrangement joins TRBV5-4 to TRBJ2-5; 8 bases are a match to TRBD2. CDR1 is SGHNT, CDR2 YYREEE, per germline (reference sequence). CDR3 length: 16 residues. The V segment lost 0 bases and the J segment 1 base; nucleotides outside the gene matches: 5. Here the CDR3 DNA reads TGTGCCAGCAGCTTGGGTACGGGGGGGGCCCAAGAGACCCAGTACTTC. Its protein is CASSLGTGGAQETQYF.